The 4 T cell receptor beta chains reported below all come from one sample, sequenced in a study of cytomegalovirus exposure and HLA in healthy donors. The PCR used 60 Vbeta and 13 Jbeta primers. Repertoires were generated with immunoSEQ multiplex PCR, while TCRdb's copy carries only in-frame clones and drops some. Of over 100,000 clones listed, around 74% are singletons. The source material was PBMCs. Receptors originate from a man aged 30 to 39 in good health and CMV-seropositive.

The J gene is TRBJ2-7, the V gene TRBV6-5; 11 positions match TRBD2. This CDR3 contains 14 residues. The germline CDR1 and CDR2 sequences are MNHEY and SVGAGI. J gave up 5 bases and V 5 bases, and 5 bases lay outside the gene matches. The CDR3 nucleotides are TGTGCCAGCAGTCGACTAGCGGGGAAGGACGAGCAGTACTTC. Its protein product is CASSRLAGKDEQYF.

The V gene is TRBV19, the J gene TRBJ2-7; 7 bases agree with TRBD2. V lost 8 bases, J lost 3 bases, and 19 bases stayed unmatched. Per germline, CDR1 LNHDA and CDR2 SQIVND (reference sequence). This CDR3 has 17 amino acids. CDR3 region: CASSPAPWERGDYEQYF. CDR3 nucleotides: TGTGCCAGTTCGCCGGCGCCGTGGGAGCGGGGAGACTACGAGCAGTACTTC.

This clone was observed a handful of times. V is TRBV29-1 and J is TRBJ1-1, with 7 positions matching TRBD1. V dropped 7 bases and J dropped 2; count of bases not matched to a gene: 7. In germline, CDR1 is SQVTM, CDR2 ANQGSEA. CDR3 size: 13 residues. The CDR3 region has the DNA TGCAGCGGGCGACAGGGCATCAACACTGAAGCTTTCTTT. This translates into CSGRQGINTEAFF.

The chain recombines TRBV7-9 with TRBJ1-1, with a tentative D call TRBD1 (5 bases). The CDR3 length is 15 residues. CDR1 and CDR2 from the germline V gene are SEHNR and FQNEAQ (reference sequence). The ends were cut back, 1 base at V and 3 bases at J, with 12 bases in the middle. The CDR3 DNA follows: TGTGCCAGCAGCTTAGATCGGGTCAGGGACACTGAAGCTTTCTTT. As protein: CASSLDRVRDTEAFF.